This TCR beta chain is from a study of vaccination and CD4 T cells after COVID-19. About this clonotype: Its antigen is unidentified.

As to treatment: roughly 10-day PBMC culture with coronavirus spike peptide pools or control peptides (ViraFEST assay). PBMCs were cultured at around 2 million per well with approximately 10 IU/ml IL-2 and approximately 9.7 ug/ml peptide pools. Researchers used the Oncomine TCR Beta short-read assay to sequence DNA from cultured CD4+ T cells. TCRdb re-derived calls from the PCR reads in MiXCR, one entry per CDR3 protein. The repertoire holds some 11,000 distinct CDR3 sequences, roughly half seen once, with 15% to 19% in the top ten. V lost 6 bases and J 2 bases, leaving 21 bases between the germline ends. The germline CDR1 and CDR2 sequences are MNHEY and SMNVEV (reference sequence). CDR3 length: 17 residues.

Sequenced: CD4+ T cells from blood, cultured in vitro. The receptor was isolated from a human donor who had recovered from COVID-19. The chain combines TRBV27 with TRBJ2-3; D is possibly TRBD1 (6 bases). Written as DNA, the CDR3 is TGTGCCAGCAGACCAACCAAAAACAACAGGGACACAGATACGCAGTATTTT. It codes for CASRPTKNNRDTDTQYF.